This T cell receptor beta chain was retrieved from a study of shared clonotypes between healthy human individuals. To note about this clone: Its antigen is unidentified. Other DNA sequences in the same sample also yield this CDR3.

Study observations and caveats: Limited genetic and exposure-history diversity came from having few donors.

Produced via immunoSEQ multiplex PCR; TCRdb's table is partial and in-frame only. Among more than 900,000 clones, 75% to 85% were seen once, and the ten largest hold 0.5% to 0.65%. The sequencing sample was made of memory CD4+ T cells from PBMCs. As for subset: CD45RA-negative fraction. This sequence originates from a man younger than 30 in good health. Some clones in this sample may be carry-over from other donors' samples.

The CDR3 DNA follows: TGCAGCGTTTCTAGCAACTATGGCTACACCTTC. It translates to CSVSSNYGYTF. This sequence joins TRBV29-1 and TRBJ1-2, with unresolved D. CDR1 and CDR2 from the germline V gene are SQVTM and ANQGSEA. The V end was cut by 5 bases, the J end by 2 bases, with 6 bases between. The CDR3 totals 11 residues.